This T cell receptor beta chain was sequenced in a study of OX40 agonist ivuxolimab in advanced cancers. Study at large: Two patients with cutaneous melanoma and one with hepatocellular carcinoma, three in total, showed partial responses.

The CDR3 totals 15 residues. Germline V gives CDR1 LNHDA, CDR2 SQIVND (reference sequence). V dropped 8 bases and J dropped 2 bases, with 16 bases sitting between them. This clone was seen just once. Its target is not known. General observations from the study: In CD8+ T cells, expanded clones were on average more numerous than in CD4+. At doses 0.1 to 3.0 mg/kg, CD4+ and CD8+ clones expanded. Some nonresponders likewise displayed low normalized T-cell clonal expansion.

Assay: immunoSEQ multiplex PCR; the TCRdb copy retains only in-frame clones and omits some. The sample has 55,000 to 85,000 clones; around 85% are singletons. This sequence joins TRBV19 and TRBJ2-1; D might be TRBD2 (5 bases). This TCR was recovered from an adult with an advanced solid tumor such as melanoma, head and neck, liver or kidney cancer. Sequences were derived from CD4+ or CD8+ T cells sorted from blood, sampled in a trial of the OX40 agonist ivuxolimab. The CDR3 reads CASQSRRNTYNEQFF. In DNA form, the CDR3 reads TGTGCCAGTCAGTCCAGGAGGAACACCTACAATGAGCAGTTCTTC.